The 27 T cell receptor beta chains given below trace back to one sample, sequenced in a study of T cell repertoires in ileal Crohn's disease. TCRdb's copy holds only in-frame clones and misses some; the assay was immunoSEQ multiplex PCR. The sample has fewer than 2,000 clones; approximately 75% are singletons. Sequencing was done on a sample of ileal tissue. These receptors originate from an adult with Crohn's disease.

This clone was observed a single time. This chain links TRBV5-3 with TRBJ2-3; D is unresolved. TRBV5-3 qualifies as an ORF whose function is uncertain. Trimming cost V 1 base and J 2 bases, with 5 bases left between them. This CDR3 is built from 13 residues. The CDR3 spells CARSLTDTDTQYF. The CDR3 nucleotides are TGTGCCAGAAGCTTGACAGACACAGATACGCAGTATTTT.

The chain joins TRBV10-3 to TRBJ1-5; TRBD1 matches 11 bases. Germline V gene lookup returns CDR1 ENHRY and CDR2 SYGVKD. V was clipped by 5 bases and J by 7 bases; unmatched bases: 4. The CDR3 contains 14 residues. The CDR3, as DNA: TGTGCCATCAGTTCAGGACAGGGGGCGCAGCCCCAGCATTTT. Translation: CAISSGQGAQPQHF.

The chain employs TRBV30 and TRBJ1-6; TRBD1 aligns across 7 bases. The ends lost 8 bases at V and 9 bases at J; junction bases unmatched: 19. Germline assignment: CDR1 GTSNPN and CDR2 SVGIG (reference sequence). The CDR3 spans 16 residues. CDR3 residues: CAHSPDRDGSRSPLHF. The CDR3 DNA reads TGTGCCCATTCCCCTGACAGGGACGGGTCGCGTTCACCCCTCCACTTT. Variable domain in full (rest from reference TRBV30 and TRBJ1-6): SQTIHQWPATLVQPVGSPLSLECTVEGTSNPNLYWYRQAAGRGLQLLFYSVGIGQISSEVPQNLSASRPQDRQFILSSKKLLLSDSGFYLCAHSPDRDGSRSPLHFGNGTRLTVT.

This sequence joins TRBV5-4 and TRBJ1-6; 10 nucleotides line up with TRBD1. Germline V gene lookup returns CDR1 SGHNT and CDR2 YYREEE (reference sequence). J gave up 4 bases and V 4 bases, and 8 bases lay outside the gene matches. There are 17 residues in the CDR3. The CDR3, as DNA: TGTGCCAGCAGCCCACAGGGACAGGGGCGATATAATTCACCCCTCCACTTT. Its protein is CASSPQGQGRYNSPLHF. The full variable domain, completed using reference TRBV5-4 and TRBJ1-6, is ETGVTQSPTHLIKTRGQQVTLRCSSQSGHNTVSWYQQALGQGPQFIFQYYREEENGRGNFPPRFSGLQFPNYSSELNVNALELDDSALYLCASSPQGQGRYNSPLHFGNGTRLTVT.

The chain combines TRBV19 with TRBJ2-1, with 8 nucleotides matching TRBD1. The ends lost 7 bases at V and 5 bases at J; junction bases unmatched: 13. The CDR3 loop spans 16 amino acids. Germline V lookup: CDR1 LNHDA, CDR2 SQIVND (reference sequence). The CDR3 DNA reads TGTGCCAGTATTCCCCGTGGGTCCAGGGGGCACAATGAGCAGTTCTTC. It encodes CASIPRGSRGHNEQFF.

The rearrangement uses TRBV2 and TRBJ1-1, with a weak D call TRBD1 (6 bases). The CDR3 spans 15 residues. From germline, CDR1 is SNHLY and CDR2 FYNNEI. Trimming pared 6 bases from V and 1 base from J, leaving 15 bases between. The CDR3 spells CASSRVQGTNTEAFF. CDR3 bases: TGTGCCAGCAGCCGCGTACAGGGAACGAACACTGAAGCTTTCTTT.

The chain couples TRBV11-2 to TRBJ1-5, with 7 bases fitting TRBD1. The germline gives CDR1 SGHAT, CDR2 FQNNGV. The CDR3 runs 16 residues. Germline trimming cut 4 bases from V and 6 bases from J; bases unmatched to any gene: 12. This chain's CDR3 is CASSSDPRTGGQPQHF. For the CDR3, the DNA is TGTGCCAGCAGCTCGGACCCTCGGACAGGCGGTCAGCCCCAGCATTTT.

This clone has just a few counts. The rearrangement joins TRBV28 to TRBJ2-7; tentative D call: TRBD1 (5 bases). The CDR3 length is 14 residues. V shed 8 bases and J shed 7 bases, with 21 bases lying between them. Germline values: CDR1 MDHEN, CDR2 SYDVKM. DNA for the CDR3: TGTGCCAGCCGCTTGGGGCCACTTACCAAGGAGCAGTACTTC. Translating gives CASRLGPLTKEQYF. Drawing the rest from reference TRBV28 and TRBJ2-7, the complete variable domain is DVKVTQSSRYLVKRTGEKVFLECVQDMDHENMFWYRQDPGLGLRLIYFSYDVKMKEKGDIPEGYSVSREKKERFSLILESASTNQTSMYLCASRLGPLTKEQYFGPGTRLTVT.

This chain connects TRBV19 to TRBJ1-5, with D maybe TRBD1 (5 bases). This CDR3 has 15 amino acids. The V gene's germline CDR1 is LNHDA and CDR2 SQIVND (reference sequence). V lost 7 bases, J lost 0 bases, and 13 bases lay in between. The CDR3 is CASIPRRDSNQPQHF. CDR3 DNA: TGTGCCAGTATCCCGCGCAGGGATAGCAATCAGCCCCAGCATTTT.

The CDR3 loop reads CASRTGEVGETQYF. The CDR3 coding sequence is TGTGCCAGCAGGACCGGGGAGGTGGGAGAGACCCAGTACTTC. J is TRBJ2-5 and V is TRBV5-6, with D perhaps matching TRBD2 (6 bases). The V end lost 5 bases, the J end lost 4 bases, and 15 bases lay between the germline ends. CDR3 length: 14 residues. Germline assignment: CDR1 SGHDT and CDR2 YYEEEE. Supplemented by reference TRBV5-6 and TRBJ2-5, the full variable domain reads DAGVTQSPTHLIKTRGQQVTLRCSPKSGHDTVSWYQQALGQGPQFIFQYYEEEERQRGNFPDRFSGHQFPNYSSELNVNALLLGDSALYLCASRTGEVGETQYFGPGTRLLVL.

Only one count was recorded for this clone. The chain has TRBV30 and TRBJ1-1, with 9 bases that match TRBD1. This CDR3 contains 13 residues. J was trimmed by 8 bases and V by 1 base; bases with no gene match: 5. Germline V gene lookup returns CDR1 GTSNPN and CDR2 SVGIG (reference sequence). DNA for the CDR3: TGTGCCTGGAGTGAGGACAGGGGACAAGAAGCTTTCTTT. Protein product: CAWSEDRGQEAFF.

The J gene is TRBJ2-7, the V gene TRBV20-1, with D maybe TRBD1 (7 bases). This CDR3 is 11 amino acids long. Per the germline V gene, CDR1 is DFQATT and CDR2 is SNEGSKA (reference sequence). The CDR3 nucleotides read TGCAGCGCGGGGACAGCCTACGAGCAGTACTTC. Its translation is CSAGTAYEQYF.

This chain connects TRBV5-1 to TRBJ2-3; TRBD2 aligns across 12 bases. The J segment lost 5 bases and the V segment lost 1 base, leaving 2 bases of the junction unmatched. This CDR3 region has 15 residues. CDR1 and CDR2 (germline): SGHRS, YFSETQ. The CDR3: CASSLLAGGLDTQYF. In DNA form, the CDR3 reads TGCGCCAGCAGCTTGCTAGCGGGGGGGCTAGATACGCAGTATTTT.

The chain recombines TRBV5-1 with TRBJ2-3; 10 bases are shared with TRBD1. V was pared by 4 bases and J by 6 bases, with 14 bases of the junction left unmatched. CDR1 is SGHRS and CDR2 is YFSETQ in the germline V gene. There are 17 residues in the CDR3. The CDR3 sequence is CASSQEGQGFPQDTQYF. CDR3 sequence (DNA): TGCGCCAGCAGCCAAGAGGGACAGGGGTTCCCTCAGGATACGCAGTATTTT. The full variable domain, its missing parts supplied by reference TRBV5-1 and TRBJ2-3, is KAGVTQTPRYLIKTRGQQVTLSCSPISGHRSVSWYQQTPGQGLQFLFEYFSETQRNKGNFPGRFSGRQFSNSRSEMNVSTLELGDSALYLCASSQEGQGFPQDTQYFGPGTRLTVL.

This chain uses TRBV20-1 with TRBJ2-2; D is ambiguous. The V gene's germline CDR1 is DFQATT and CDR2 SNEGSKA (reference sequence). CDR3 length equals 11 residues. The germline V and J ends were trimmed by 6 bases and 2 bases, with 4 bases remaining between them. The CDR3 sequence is CSAFNTGELFF. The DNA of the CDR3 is TGCAGTGCCTTCAACACCGGGGAGCTGTTTTTT.

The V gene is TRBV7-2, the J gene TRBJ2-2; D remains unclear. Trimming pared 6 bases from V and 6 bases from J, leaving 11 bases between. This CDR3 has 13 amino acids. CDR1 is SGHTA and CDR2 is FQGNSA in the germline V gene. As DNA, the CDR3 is TGTGCCAGCAGGCGCTCCCGGGCCGGGGAGCTGTTTTTT. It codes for CASRRSRAGELFF.

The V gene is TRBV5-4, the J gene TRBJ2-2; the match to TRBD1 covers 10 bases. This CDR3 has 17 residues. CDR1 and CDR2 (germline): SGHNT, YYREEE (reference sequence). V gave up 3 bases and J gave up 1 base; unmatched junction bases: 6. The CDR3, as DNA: TGTGCCAGCAGCTCTCCGACAGGGGGCCGGAACACCGGGGAGCTGTTTTTT. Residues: CASSSPTGGRNTGELFF.

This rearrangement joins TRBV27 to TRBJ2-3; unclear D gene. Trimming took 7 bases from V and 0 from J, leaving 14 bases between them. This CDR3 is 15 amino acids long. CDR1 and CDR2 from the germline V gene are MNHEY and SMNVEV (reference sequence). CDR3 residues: CASKFSPTSTDTQYF. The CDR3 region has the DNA TGTGCCAGCAAATTCTCCCCGACTAGCACAGATACGCAGTATTTT.

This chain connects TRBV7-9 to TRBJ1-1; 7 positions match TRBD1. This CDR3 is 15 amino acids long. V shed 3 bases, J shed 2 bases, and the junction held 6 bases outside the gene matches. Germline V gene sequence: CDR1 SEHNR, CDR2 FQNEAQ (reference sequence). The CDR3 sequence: CASSFPTGNNTEAFF. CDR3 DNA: TGTGCCAGCAGCTTCCCGACAGGGAATAACACTGAAGCTTTCTTT.

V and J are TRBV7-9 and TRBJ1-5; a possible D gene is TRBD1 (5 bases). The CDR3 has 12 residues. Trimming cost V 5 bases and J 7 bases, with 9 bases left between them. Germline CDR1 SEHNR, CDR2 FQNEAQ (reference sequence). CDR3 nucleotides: TGTGCCAGCAGCCCCTCAGGGCAGCCCCAGCATTTT. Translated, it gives CASSPSGQPQHF.

This CDR3 is CASSIASGGYEQYF. CDR3 sequence (DNA): TGTGCCAGTAGTATAGCCAGCGGGGGGTACGAGCAGTACTTC. The rearrangement links TRBV19 to TRBJ2-7, with 9 positions matching TRBD2. Trimming removed 1 base from V and 4 bases from J; junction bases left unmatched: 2. CDR3 length: 14 residues. From germline, CDR1 is LNHDA and CDR2 SQIVND (reference sequence).

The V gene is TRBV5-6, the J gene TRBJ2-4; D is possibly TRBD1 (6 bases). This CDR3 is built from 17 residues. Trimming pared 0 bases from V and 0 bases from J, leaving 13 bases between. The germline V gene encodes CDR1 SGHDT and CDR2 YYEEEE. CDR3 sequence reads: CASSLEGVYLAKNIQYF. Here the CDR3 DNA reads TGTGCCAGCAGCTTGGAGGGGGTCTACCTAGCCAAAAACATTCAGTACTTC.

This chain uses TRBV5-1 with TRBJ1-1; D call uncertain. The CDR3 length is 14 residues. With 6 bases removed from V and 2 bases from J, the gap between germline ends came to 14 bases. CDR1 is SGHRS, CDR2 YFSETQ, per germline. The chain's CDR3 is CASTLTTSNTEAFF. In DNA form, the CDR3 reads TGCGCCAGCACCCTGACAACCTCCAACACTGAAGCTTTCTTT.

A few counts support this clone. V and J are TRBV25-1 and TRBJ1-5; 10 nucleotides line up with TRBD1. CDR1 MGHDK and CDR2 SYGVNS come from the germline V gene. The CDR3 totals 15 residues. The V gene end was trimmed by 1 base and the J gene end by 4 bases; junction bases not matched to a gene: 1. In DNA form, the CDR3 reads TGTGCCAGCAGTGAATCGGGACAGGGGAATCAGCCCCAGCATTTT. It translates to CASSESGQGNQPQHF.

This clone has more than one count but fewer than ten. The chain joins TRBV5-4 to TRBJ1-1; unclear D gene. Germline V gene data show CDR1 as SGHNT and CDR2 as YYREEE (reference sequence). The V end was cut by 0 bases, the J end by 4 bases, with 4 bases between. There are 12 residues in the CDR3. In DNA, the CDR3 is TGTGCCAGCAGCTTGGAAGCCACTGAAGCTTTCTTT. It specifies CASSLEATEAFF.

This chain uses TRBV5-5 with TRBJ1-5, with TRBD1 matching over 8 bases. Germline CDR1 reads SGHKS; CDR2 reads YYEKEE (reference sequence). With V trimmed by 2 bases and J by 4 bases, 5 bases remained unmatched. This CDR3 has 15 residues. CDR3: CASSFRRGQNQPQHF. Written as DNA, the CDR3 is TGTGCCAGCAGCTTTCGCAGGGGGCAAAATCAGCCCCAGCATTTT.

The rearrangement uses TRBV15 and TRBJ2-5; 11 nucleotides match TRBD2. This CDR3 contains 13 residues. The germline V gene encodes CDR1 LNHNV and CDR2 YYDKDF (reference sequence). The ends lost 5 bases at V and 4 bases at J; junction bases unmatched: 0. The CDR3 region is CATSGLAGETQYF. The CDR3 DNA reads TGTGCCACCAGCGGACTAGCGGGAGAGACCCAGTACTTC.